This note documents a single T cell receptor (beta chain) sequence. In the original workflow: Counts of nucleated cells, estimated from reference gene primer amplification, were obtained. The table came from immunoSEQ multiplex PCR; TCRdb's copy has only in-frame clones and leaves some out. The V and J calls and clone size were taken over from that table, and D and trimming were inferred from the DNA. The table has 85,000 to 100,000 clones, around 84% seen once; the top ten hold 17%. The germline V gene has CDR1 GTSNPN and CDR2 SVGIG (reference sequence). The CDR3 consists of 14 residues. The V gene end was trimmed by 2 bases and the J gene end by 5 bases; junction bases not matched to a gene: 6. The data belong to a study of blood T cell repertoires in COVID-19. About the research overall: The origin of the acute and convalescent COVID-19 samples was the United States, Italy and Spain. PBMCs, B-cell-depleted T cells, or T cells provided the cDNA or gDNA that made up the material.

This sequence originates from a woman in her sixties with acute or convalescent COVID-19. Specimen: peripheral blood. This chain links TRBV30 with TRBJ1-5; 7 nucleotides agree with TRBD1. CDR3: CAWSSGTDDQPQHF. In DNA form, the CDR3 reads TGTGCCTGGAGTTCAGGGACAGACGATCAGCCCCAGCATTTT.